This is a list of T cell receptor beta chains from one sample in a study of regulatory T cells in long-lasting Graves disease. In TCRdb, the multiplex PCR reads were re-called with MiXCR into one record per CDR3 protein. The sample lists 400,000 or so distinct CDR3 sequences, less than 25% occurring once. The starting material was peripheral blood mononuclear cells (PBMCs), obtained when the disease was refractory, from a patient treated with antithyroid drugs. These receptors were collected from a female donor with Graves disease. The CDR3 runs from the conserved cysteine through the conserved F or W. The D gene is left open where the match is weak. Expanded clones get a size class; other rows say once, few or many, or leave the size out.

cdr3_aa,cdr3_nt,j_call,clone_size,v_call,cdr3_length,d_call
CASKTEGRAPLHF,TGTGCCAGCAAGACAGAGGGGAGAGCACCCCTCCACTTT,TRBJ1-6,few,TRBV28,13,.
CASTSPGRAKVNEQFF,TGTGCCAGCACCTCGCCCGGGAGGGCGAAGGTGAATGAGCAGTTCTTC,TRBJ2-1,.,TRBV7-8,16,TRBD2
CATSREAGSQETQYF,TGTGCCACCAGCAGAGAAGCCGGGAGTCAAGAGACCCAGTACTTC,TRBJ2-5,many,TRBV15,15,.
CASSDTESSYEQYF,TGTGCCAGCAGTGATACGGAGAGCTCCTACGAGCAGTACTTC,TRBJ2-7,many,TRBV2,14,.
CASSLGVQNYGYTF,TGCGCCAGCAGCTTGGGGGTACAGAACTATGGCTACACCTTC,TRBJ1-2,.,TRBV5-1,14,.
CASSEVSTGENIQYF,TGTGCCAGCAGCGAAGTCTCGACAGGGGAAAACATTCAGTACTTC,TRBJ2-4,.,TRBV7-2,15,TRBD1
CASSSQGGLYEQYF,TGTGCCAGCAGTTCACAGGGTGGACTCTACGAGCAGTACTTC,TRBJ2-7,.,TRBV27,14,.
CAWTEQGMGYNEQFF,TGTGCCTGGACCGAACAGGGAATGGGTTACAATGAGCAGTTCTTC,TRBJ2-1,few,TRBV30,15,.
CASSRGWGNEKLFF,TGTGCCAGCAGCCGGGGGTGGGGAAATGAAAAACTGTTTTTT,TRBJ1-4,few,TRBV11-2,14,.
CASSPALAGGTGELFF,TGTGCCAGCTCACCAGCACTAGCGGGCGGTACCGGGGAGCTGTTTTTT,TRBJ2-2,.,TRBV18,16,TRBD2
CASSLAQMNTEAFF,TGTGCCAGCAGTTTAGCACAGATGAACACTGAAGCTTTCTTT,TRBJ1-1,few,TRBV12-3/TRBV12-4,14,.
CSVELAGINYGYTF,TGCAGCGTTGAATTGGCAGGAATTAACTATGGCTACACCTTC,TRBJ1-2,.,TRBV29-1,14,.
CASHRTGTGENSPLHF,TGTGCCAGCCACCGTACCGGGACAGGGGAAAATTCACCCCTCCACTTT,TRBJ1-6,many,TRBV19,16,TRBD1
CASSLMGTGANVLTF,TGTGCCAGCAGCTTAATGGGCACTGGGGCCAACGTCCTGACTTTC,TRBJ2-6,.,TRBV7-2,15,.
CASSPGTGETQYF,TGTGCCAGCAGCCCTGGGACTGGAGAGACCCAGTACTTC,TRBJ2-5,many,TRBV12-3/TRBV12-4,13,.
CASSLMASAQETQYF,TGTGCCAGCAGCTTGATGGCTAGCGCCCAAGAGACCCAGTACTTC,TRBJ2-5,few,TRBV5-4,15,.
CAWSGLAKNIQYF,TGTGCCTGGTCGGGGCTAGCCAAAAACATTCAGTACTTC,TRBJ2-4,few,TRBV30,13,.